This T cell receptor (beta chain) is from a study of cytomegalovirus exposure and HLA in healthy donors. Study at large: There were 350 to 400 genotyped donors. Of these, about 80% fell in the genetic ancestry cluster associated with self-reported Caucasian donors. General study points: In a later analysis, a genetic analysis reported fewer productive-TCR N-insertions in an Asian-associated ancestry cluster than the cohort average.

A multiplex PCR was run with 60 Vbeta primers and 13 Jbeta primers. Sequencing was performed with immunoSEQ multiplex PCR; in TCRdb, only in-frame clones are kept and a portion is missing. This sample has some 110,000 clones, with over 80% found just once. Points on this clone: The antigen remains unidentified.

The TCR originated in a man between 18 and 29 years old in good health and CMV-seronegative. Sequenced sample: PBMCs.

CDR3 sequence: CASSFGSGSVYEQYF. CDR3 DNA: TGTGCCAGCAGTTTCGGTAGCGGGAGCGTCTACGAGCAGTACTTC. This chain joins TRBV27 and TRBJ2-7; 9 nucleotides line up with TRBD2. This CDR3 contains 15 residues. V lost 3 bases, J lost 3 bases, and 6 bases stayed unmatched. The V gene's germline CDR1 is MNHEY and CDR2 SMNVEV (reference sequence).